This T cell receptor beta chain originates from a study of blood T cell repertoires in COVID-19. From germline, CDR1 is LNHDA and CDR2 SQIVND (reference sequence). The CDR3 has 13 amino acids. Trimming removed 7 bases from V and 6 bases from J, with 12 bases in between. Some clones are missing from TCRdb's copy, which holds only in-frame ones; the method was immunoSEQ multiplex PCR. The profile shows about 150,000 clones, approximately 80% of them singletons. The receptor was derived from a woman aged 60 to 75 with acute or convalescent COVID-19. J is TRBJ1-4 and V is TRBV19, with D perhaps matching TRBD1 (5 bases). Sequencing was carried out using peripheral blood. CDR3: CASNQGGDEKLFF. In nucleotides, the CDR3 is TGTGCCAGTAACCAGGGTGGGGATGAAAAACTGTTTTTT.